This entry describes one T cell receptor (beta chain). These data are taken from a study of tumor-infiltrating lymphocytes in oesophageal squamous cell carcinoma. In TCRdb, the PCR reads were re-called with MiXCR into one record per CDR3 protein. The data hold 20,000 or so distinct CDR3 sequences, with around 43% observed a single time. Germline loops: CDR1 SGHKS, CDR2 YYEKEE (reference sequence). The length of the CDR3 is 12 residues. This sequence was found in a female donor with esophageal squamous cell carcinoma. Specimen: normal esophageal tissue next to the tumor. The rearrangement uses TRBV5-5 and TRBJ2-7; no definite D call. The J call may be wrong; the DNA end is better matched by TRBJ2-5. This CDR3 reads CASSWEKETQYF. The CDR3 DNA is TGTGCCAGCAGCTGGGAAAAAGAGACCCAGTACTTC.